Listed here are 7 T cell receptor beta chains from one sample, sequenced in a study of blood T cell repertoires in COVID-19. Sequencing used immunoSEQ multiplex PCR; TCRdb keeps in-frame clones, though not all of them. The profile shows 150,000 to 200,000 clones, roughly 82% of them singletons. Sample: peripheral blood. The source is a woman between 55 and 75 years old with COVID-19, enrolled during active disease.

The V and J genes are TRBV7-2 and TRBJ2-1; D is unresolved. The CDR3 covers 14 residues. Germline loops: CDR1 SGHTA, CDR2 FQGNSA. V lost 7 bases and J lost 3, with 13 bases in between. The CDR3 DNA reads TGTGCCAGCACCGACTTCGCGAGCTACAATGAGCAGTTCTTC. Translated, it gives CASTDFASYNEQFF.

This clone was seen more than once but under ten times. V and J are TRBV27 and TRBJ2-5; 12 bases agree with TRBD2. This CDR3 is built from 18 residues. The germline CDR1 and CDR2 sequences are MNHEY and SMNVEV (reference sequence). The V segment lost 2 bases and the J segment 5 bases; nucleotides outside the gene matches: 12. CDR3 coding DNA: TGTGCCAGCAGTTTAAGGCGGACTAGCGGGGCGAGGGGGGAGACCCAGTACTTC. Its translation is CASSLRRTSGARGETQYF.

The rearrangement joins TRBV7-2 to TRBJ2-7; the D is unclear. Germline-derived CDR1 and CDR2 are SGHTA and FQGNSA. Deletions cut 3 bases from V and 4 bases from J, with 7 bases between. The CDR3 spans 12 residues. In DNA, the CDR3 is TGTGCCAGCAGCTTCAACTTTTACGAGCAGTACTTC. Protein sequence: CASSFNFYEQYF.

This clone was found a few times. The V gene is TRBV27, the J gene TRBJ2-7; 10 positions match TRBD2. The CDR3 loop spans 15 amino acids. With 6 bases clipped from V and 2 bases from J, the junction kept 7 bases outside the gene matches. Germline CDR1 reads MNHEY; CDR2 reads SMNVEV (reference sequence). The CDR3 protein is CASRQKREGTYEQYF. In DNA, the CDR3 is TGTGCCAGCAGACAAAAGCGGGAGGGGACCTACGAGCAGTACTTC.

This chain connects TRBV28 to TRBJ2-7; no firm D call. The length of the CDR3 is 13 residues. Trimming left V 2 bases short and J 2 bases short, with 7 bases between. Germline V CDR1 and CDR2: MDHEN, SYDVKM. CDR3 sequence: CASSLAMTYEQYF. The CDR3 nucleotides read TGTGCCAGCAGTTTAGCGATGACCTACGAGCAGTACTTC.

J is TRBJ2-2 and V is TRBV5-4; 13 bases map to TRBD2. The V gene's germline CDR1 is SGHNT and CDR2 YYREEE (reference sequence). V dropped 0 bases and J dropped 4; count of bases not matched to a gene: 0. The CDR3 has 16 amino acids. Here the CDR3 DNA reads TGTGCCAGCAGCTTGGGACTAGCGGGGGGCACCGGGGAGCTGTTTTTT. This sequence encodes CASSLGLAGGTGELFF. The complete variable domain, with remaining parts taken from reference TRBV5-4 and TRBJ2-2, reads ETGVTQSPTHLIKTRGQQVTLRCSSQSGHNTVSWYQQALGQGPQFIFQYYREEENGRGNFPPRFSGLQFPNYSSELNVNALELDDSALYLCASSLGLAGGTGELFFGEGSRLTVL.

The chain carries TRBV6-6 and TRBJ2-1, with no clear D. The CDR3 extends over 11 amino acids. V shed 7 bases and J shed 8 bases, with 9 bases lying between them. Germline V lookup: CDR1 MNHNY, CDR2 SVGAGI (reference sequence). The CDR3 nucleotides are TGTGCCAGCACCTGGAGTTATGAGCAGTTCTTC. The encoded protein is CASTWSYEQFF.